These T cell receptor beta chains were read from a single sample in a study of cytotoxic CD8 clonotypes in ibrutinib-treated CLL. Data came from immunoSEQ multiplex PCR; TCRdb stores just in-frame clones and leaves some out. The sample lists 70,000 to 85,000 clones; 80% were seen once. Sequenced material: PBMCs, taken at disease progression, from a patient treated with ibrutinib. The receptors were sampled from a human donor with chronic lymphocytic leukemia. The CDR3 runs from the conserved cysteine through the conserved F or W. The order of the fields is J gene, V gene, D gene, clone size, CDR3 DNA, CDR3 protein. A D gene is named only where the DNA matches it firmly. The size of a clone is reported for some rows only, either as once, few or many, or as a class for expanded clones.

J: TRBJ1-1; V: TRBV19; D: -; size: few; DNA: TGTGCCAGCATTAGACTAAGCGGGGAGAACACTGAAGCTTTCTTT; CDR3: CASIRLSGENTEAFF
J: TRBJ2-5; V: TRBV19; D: TRBD1; size: -; DNA: TGTGCCAGTAGACCGACAGGGGGCCCGGAGACCCAGTACTTC; CDR3: CASRPTGGPETQYF
J: TRBJ2-3; V: TRBV29-1; D: TRBD1; size: -; DNA: TGCAGCGTTGCGGGACAGCACACAGATACGCAGTATTTT; CDR3: CSVAGQHTDTQYF
J: TRBJ2-1; V: TRBV7-9; D: TRBD2; size: -; DNA: TGTGCCAGCAGCTTAACGCTAGCGGGGTACTATGAGCAGTTCTTC; CDR3: CASSLTLAGYYEQFF
J: TRBJ1-2; V: TRBV27; D: -; size: -; DNA: TGTGCCAGCAGTTTTAGTATGGAAAAAAACTATGGCTACACCTTC; CDR3: CASSFSMEKNYGYTF
J: TRBJ1-1; V: TRBV19; D: -; size: -; DNA: TGTGCCAGTAGTATAGGGGCGGTGAACACTGAAGCTTTCTTT; CDR3: CASSIGAVNTEAFF
J: TRBJ1-2; V: TRBV4-2; D: -; size: -; DNA: TGTGCCAGCAGCCAAAACACAGCCGGGGACTATGGCTACACCTTC; CDR3: CASSQNTAGDYGYTF
J: TRBJ2-7; V: TRBV6-1; D: -; size: -; DNA: TGTGCCAGCAGTGAAGGTTACAGGGTAAGAGGCGAGCAGTACTTC; CDR3: CASSEGYRVRGEQYF
J: TRBJ1-5; V: TRBV20-1; D: -; size: few; DNA: TGCAGTGCTAGTGCTGGTCAGCCCCAGCATTTT; CDR3: CSASAGQPQHF
J: TRBJ2-1; V: TRBV18; D: TRBD2; size: -; DNA: TGTGCCAGCTCACCACTCCAAGCGGGGGGCAAGAATGAGCAGTTCTTC; CDR3: CASSPLQAGGKNEQFF
J: TRBJ1-3; V: TRBV4-1; D: -; size: -; DNA: TGCGCCAGCAGCCCACGGGCCTTCTCTGGAAACACCATATATTTT; CDR3: CASSPRAFSGNTIYF
J: TRBJ1-2; V: TRBV7-6; D: -; size: -; DNA: TGTGCCAGCAGCTTAGAAGAGGGATATGGCTACACCTTC; CDR3: CASSLEEGYGYTF
J: TRBJ2-7; V: TRBV5-8; D: TRBD2; size: -; DNA: TGTGCCAGCAGCCAAGAAGCGGGGGGACCTACGAAGCAGTACTTC; CDR3: CASSQEAGGPTKQYF
J: TRBJ2-2; V: TRBV5-4; D: -; size: once; DNA: TGTGCCAGCAGCGGACTGGAAATCACCGGGGAGCTGTTTTTT; CDR3: CASSGLEITGELFF
J: TRBJ1-5; V: TRBV19; D: -; size: -; DNA: TGTGCCAGTAGTATAGGGGCGACACATGAGGGTCAGCCCCAGCATTTT; CDR3: CASSIGATHEGQPQHF
J: TRBJ2-3; V: TRBV4-1; D: -; size: -; DNA: TGCGCCAGCAGCCACCCCCTAGGACCAGATACGCAGTATTTT; CDR3: CASSHPLGPDTQYF
J: TRBJ1-2; V: TRBV27; D: TRBD1; size: -; DNA: TGTGCCAGCAGTTTGGACAGGGCAAAAGGCTACACCTTC; CDR3: CASSLDRAKGYTF
J: TRBJ1-4; V: TRBV5-1; D: -; size: -; DNA: TGCGCCAGCAGCTTGGGGTTTTACGCGGAGCATAATGAAAAACTGTTTTTT; CDR3: CASSLGFYAEHNEKLFF
J: TRBJ2-6; V: TRBV18; D: TRBD2; size: few; DNA: TGTGCCAGCTCAAGGACTAGCGGGGGGGCCCTTGGGGCCAACGTCCTGACTTTC; CDR3: CASSRTSGGALGANVLTF
J: TRBJ1-1; V: TRBV19; D: -; size: -; DNA: TGTGCCAGTAGTATTGGGAAGACATCTGAAGCTTTCTTT; CDR3: CASSIGKTSEAFF
J: TRBJ1-4; V: TRBV15; D: -; size: -; DNA: TGTGCCACCAGCAGGATCGGGATTAATGAAAAACTGTTTTTT; CDR3: CATSRIGINEKLFF
J: TRBJ1-5; V: TRBV6-5; D: -; size: -; DNA: TGTGCCAGCAGTTTTGACATGTTGGGGCAGCCCCAGCATTTT; CDR3: CASSFDMLGQPQHF
J: TRBJ1-5; V: TRBV2; D: -; size: -; DNA: TGTGCCAGCAGTGAAGAGGGTAATCAGCCCCAGCATTTT; CDR3: CASSEEGNQPQHF
J: TRBJ1-1; V: TRBV5-4; D: TRBD1; size: -; DNA: TGTGCCAGCAGCACACGGACAGGGGCCTGGGACACTGAAGCTTTCTTT; CDR3: CASSTRTGAWDTEAFF
J: TRBJ1-1; V: TRBV19; D: -; size: -; DNA: TGTGCCAGTAGTATACGAGGGGGATGGTTCACTGAAGCTTTCTTT; CDR3: CASSIRGGWFTEAFF
J: TRBJ1-4; V: TRBV4-2; D: -; size: few; DNA: TGTGCCAGCAGCCAAGGACCGGGACGGAAGTCTGAACTGTTTTTT; CDR3: CASSQGPGRKSELFF
J: TRBJ1-1; V: TRBV27; D: -; size: once; DNA: TGTGCCAGCAGTTTATTCTTGAACACTGAAGCTTTCTTT; CDR3: CASSLFLNTEAFF
J: TRBJ2-2; V: TRBV4-2; D: TRBD1; size: -; DNA: TGTGCCAGCAGCCAAGGGGACAGGGGCGCAAGGGAGCTGTTTTTT; CDR3: CASSQGDRGARELFF
J: TRBJ2-5; V: TRBV11-2; D: TRBD2; size: -; DNA: TGTGCCAGCAGCCTCCTACTAGCGGGAGCGCAAGAGACCCAGTACTTC; CDR3: CASSLLLAGAQETQYF
J: TRBJ2-1; V: TRBV5-6; D: TRBD2; size: -; DNA: TGTGCCAGCAGCGTGAGACTAGCCGGGAATGAGCAGTTCTTC; CDR3: CASSVRLAGNEQFF
J: TRBJ2-7; V: TRBV27; D: -; size: -; DNA: TGTGCCAGCGGGCGTTACGAGCAGTACTTC; CDR3: CASGRYEQYF
J: TRBJ1-6; V: TRBV6-6; D: -; size: few; DNA: TGTGCCAGCAGTTACTTGCGAGAGGATTCACCCCTCCACTTT; CDR3: CASSYLREDSPLHF
J: TRBJ1-6; V: TRBV5-1; D: TRBD1; size: -; DNA: TGCGCCAGCAGCCCGAGGACAGGGACAGGTTCACCCCTCCACTTT; CDR3: CASSPRTGTGSPLHF
J: TRBJ1-6; V: TRBV2; D: -; size: -; DNA: TGTGCCAGCAGTTCTGAGGTTTTGGGTGTTTCACCCCTCCACTTT; CDR3: CASSSEVLGVSPLHF
J: TRBJ2-7; V: TRBV27; D: -; size: -; DNA: TGTGCCAGCAGCCCCATAAGGGGAACCTACGAGCAGTACTTC; CDR3: CASSPIRGTYEQYF
J: TRBJ2-7; V: TRBV10-3; D: TRBD1; size: few; DNA: TGTGCCATCCAGACAGGGGGCGCGGGTAAGAACGAGCAGTACTTC; CDR3: CAIQTGGAGKNEQYF
J: TRBJ1-3; V: TRBV7-2; D: -; size: -; DNA: TGTGCCAGCAGCTTAGACCGAAACACCATATATTTT; CDR3: CASSLDRNTIYF
J: TRBJ2-3; V: TRBV11-2; D: -; size: -; DNA: TGTGCCAGCAGCTTATTAGCGGATACGCAGTATTTT; CDR3: CASSLLADTQYF
J: TRBJ1-2; V: TRBV2; D: TRBD1; size: few; DNA: TGTGCCAGCAGTGTGGGGGACAGGGATTTGAATGGCTACACCTTC; CDR3: CASSVGDRDLNGYTF
J: TRBJ2-3; V: TRBV5-1; D: TRBD1; size: -; DNA: TGCGCCAGCAGCACGGGACAGGGTGGGGCAGATACGCAGTATTTT; CDR3: CASSTGQGGADTQYF
J: TRBJ2-3; V: TRBV11-3; D: -; size: -; DNA: TGTGCCAGCAGCTACTCAGGGGTGGCGACAGATACGCAGTATTTT; CDR3: CASSYSGVATDTQYF
J: TRBJ2-5; V: TRBV5-1; D: TRBD2; size: -; DNA: TGCGCCACTTCGAGGAGCGGGAGGGGGATAGAGACCCAGTACTTC; CDR3: CATSRSGRGIETQYF
J: TRBJ1-3; V: TRBV5-1; D: -; size: -; DNA: TGCGCCAGCAGCTTGGACGGGAGCTCTGGAAACACCATATATTTT; CDR3: CASSLDGSSGNTIYF